Listed below are T cell receptor beta chains from one sample, sequenced in a study of beta chain features in type 1 diabetes. Using immunoSEQ multiplex PCR, the repertoire was profiled, and TCRdb retains in-frame clones only, with some absent. The sample has about 340,000 clones; about a tenth are singletons. The sample consisted of central memory CD4+ T cells from blood. These receptors were taken from a man aged 30 to 45 with type 1 diabetes. CDR3s include the opening cysteine and the closing phenylalanine or tryptophan. The D gene is left open where the match is weak. Expanded clones get a size class; other rows say once, few or many, or leave the size out.

length	size	V	J	D	CDR3	DNA
15	.	TRBV27	TRBJ1-6	.	CASSTSNAYNSPLHF	TGTGCCAGCAGCACGAGTAACGCCTATAATTCACCCCTCCACTTT
16	few	TRBV5-1	TRBJ2-3	.	CASSYRQAQATDTQYF	TGCGCCAGCAGCTACCGACAGGCCCAGGCGACAGATACGCAGTATTTT
16	.	TRBV27	TRBJ1-4	.	CASMGHPTGLGEKLFF	TGTGCCAGCATGGGTCATCCCACAGGGTTGGGTGAAAAACTGTTTTTT
13	.	TRBV5-6	TRBJ2-7	TRBD1	CASSSMDRAEQYF	TGTGCCAGCAGCTCCATGGACAGGGCCGAGCAGTACTTC
18	.	TRBV10-3	TRBJ2-3	TRBD2	CAISTGTSGGPGSDTQYF	TGTGCCATCAGTACCGGGACTAGCGGGGGGCCGGGTTCAGATACGCAGTATTTT
13	.	TRBV28	TRBJ1-2	.	CASRTTANYGYTF	TGTGCCAGCAGGACAACAGCTAACTATGGCTACACCTTC
14	.	TRBV7-2	TRBJ2-5	TRBD2	CASRPGLAEETQYF	TGTGCCAGCCGCCCGGGACTAGCGGAAGAGACCCAGTACTTC
14	.	TRBV7-2	TRBJ1-1	.	CASSLQGWGTEAFF	TGTGCCAGCAGCTTACAGGGGTGGGGCACTGAAGCTTTCTTT
13	many	TRBV7-9	TRBJ1-1	TRBD1	CAITGGRGTEAFF	TGTGCCATTACAGGGGGACGGGGCACTGAAGCTTTCTTT
13	.	TRBV27	TRBJ1-3	TRBD1	CASSPGGGNTIYF	TGTGCCAGCAGCCCAGGGGGCGGAAACACCATATATTTT
15	.	TRBV27	TRBJ2-7	TRBD2	CASRSPGLVAYEQYF	TGTGCCAGCAGATCTCCGGGACTAGTAGCCTACGAGCAGTACTTC
10	.	TRBV29-1	TRBJ2-7	.	CSARSYEQYF	TGCAGCGCCCGCTCCTACGAGCAGTACTTC
14	.	TRBV29-1	TRBJ2-3	.	CSVNRDSYTDTQYF	TGCAGCGTGAACCGGGACTCCTACACAGATACGCAGTATTTT
15	few	TRBV7-2	TRBJ2-3	TRBD2	CASSMGLGPADTQYF	TGTGCCAGCAGCATGGGACTAGGACCGGCGGATACGCAGTATTTT